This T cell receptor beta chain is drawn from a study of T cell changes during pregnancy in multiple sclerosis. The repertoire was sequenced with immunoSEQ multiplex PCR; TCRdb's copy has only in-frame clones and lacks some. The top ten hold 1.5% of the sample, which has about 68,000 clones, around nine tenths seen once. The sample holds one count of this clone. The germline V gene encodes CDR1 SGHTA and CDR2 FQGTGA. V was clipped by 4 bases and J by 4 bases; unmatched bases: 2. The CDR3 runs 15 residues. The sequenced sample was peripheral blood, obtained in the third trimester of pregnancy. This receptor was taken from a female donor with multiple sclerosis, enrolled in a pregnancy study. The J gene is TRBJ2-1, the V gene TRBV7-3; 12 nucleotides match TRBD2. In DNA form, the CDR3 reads TGTGCCAGCAGCTCTAGCGGGGGGGGATACAATGAGCAGTTCTTC. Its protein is CASSSSGGGYNEQFF.